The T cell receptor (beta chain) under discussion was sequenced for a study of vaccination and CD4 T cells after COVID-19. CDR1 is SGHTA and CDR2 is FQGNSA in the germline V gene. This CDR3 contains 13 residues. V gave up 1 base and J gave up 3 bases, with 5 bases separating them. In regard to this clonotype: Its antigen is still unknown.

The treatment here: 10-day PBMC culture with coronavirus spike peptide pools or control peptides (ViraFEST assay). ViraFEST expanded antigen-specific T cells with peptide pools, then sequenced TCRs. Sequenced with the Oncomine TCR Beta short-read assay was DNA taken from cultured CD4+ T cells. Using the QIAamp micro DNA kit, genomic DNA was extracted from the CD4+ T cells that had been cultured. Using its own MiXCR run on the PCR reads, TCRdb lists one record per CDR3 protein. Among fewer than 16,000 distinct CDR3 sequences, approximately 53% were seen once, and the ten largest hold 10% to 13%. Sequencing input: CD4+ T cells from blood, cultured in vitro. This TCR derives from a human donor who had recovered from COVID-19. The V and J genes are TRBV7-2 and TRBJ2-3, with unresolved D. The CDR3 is CASSLGPTDTQYF. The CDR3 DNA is TGTGCCAGCAGCTTAGGGCCAACAGATACGCAGTATTTT.